The rows below give T cell receptor beta chains drawn from one sample of a study of T-cell memory formation after mild COVID-19. TCRdb re-analysed the 5' RACE reads in MiXCR, keeping a single row per CDR3 protein. This sample carries around 500,000 distinct CDR3 sequences, 18% of them seen once, and the ten largest clones take about 12%. The sequenced sample was PBMCs or a T cell subset sorted from them (not recorded which). All receptors come from an adult woman who had mild COVID-19 (a few samples of this study predate the infection). Cell type and time point are not known. Both conserved end residues are part of each CDR3. The D gene is left open where the match is weak. Size tells how often a clone was seen (once, few, many) or the class of an expanded clone, and some rows leave it out.

V	D	size	J	CDR3	DNA
TRBV4-3	TRBD1	NA	TRBJ1-2	CASSQTTGANYGYTF	TGCGCCAGCAGCCAGACGACAGGGGCCAACTATGGCTACACCTTC
TRBV7-2	NA	few	TRBJ1-2	CASSLGAAPNYGYTF	TGTGCCAGCAGCTTAGGGGCAGCTCCTAACTATGGCTACACCTTC
TRBV5-5	TRBD1	few	TRBJ1-3	CASRVQGAPGNTIYF	TGTGCCAGCAGGGTACAGGGGGCACCCGGAAACACCATATATTTT
TRBV13	NA	few	TRBJ2-5	CASSLRGAGAETQYF	TGTGCCAGCAGCTTACGGGGGGCGGGAGCAGAGACCCAGTACTTC
TRBV6-1	NA	few	TRBJ2-3	CASSDLPGGHGGVDTQYF	TGTGCCAGCAGTGACCTTCCCGGGGGACACGGGGGAGTAGATACGCAGTATTTT
TRBV2	TRBD1	few	TRBJ2-5	CASRVQGIQETQYF	TGTGCCAGCAGGGTACAGGGGATCCAAGAGACCCAGTACTTC
TRBV5-4	NA	NA	TRBJ2-1	CASSRVSGEEQFF	TGTGCCAGCAGCAGAGTATCAGGGGAGGAGCAGTTCTTC
TRBV5-1	NA	few	TRBJ1-1	CASSLAWVKDEAFF	TGCGCCAGCAGCTTGGCGTGGGTGAAGGATGAAGCTTTCTTT
TRBV14	TRBD1	few	TRBJ2-3	CASAKSGTGFGDTQYF	TGTGCCAGCGCAAAATCCGGGACAGGGTTTGGAGATACGCAGTATTTT
TRBV12-3/TRBV12-4	TRBD1	few	TRBJ1-6	CASSPGQSSYNSPLHF	TGTGCCAGCAGTCCGGGACAGAGCTCCTATAATTCACCCCTCCACTTT
TRBV9	TRBD2	few	TRBJ2-1	CASSVSGGGLLNNEQFF	TGTGCCAGCAGCGTTTCTGGCGGGGGGCTTCTAAACAATGAGCAGTTCTTC
TRBV4-3	NA	NA	TRBJ1-5	CASSQDYGQPQHF	TGCGCCAGCAGCCAAGATTACGGACAGCCCCAGCATTTT
TRBV5-5	NA	NA	TRBJ1-5	CASSSLGGDSNQPQHF	TGTGCCAGCAGCTCGTTGGGGGGGGACAGCAATCAGCCCCAGCATTTT
TRBV20-1	TRBD2	NA	TRBJ2-1	CSARVAGGPLHYNEQFF	TGCAGTGCTAGGGTAGCGGGGGGGCCCCTTCACTACAATGAGCAGTTCTTC
TRBV7-8	TRBD2	few	TRBJ2-7	CASSSSGTSYEQYF	TGTGCCAGCAGCTCTAGCGGGACTAGCTACGAGCAGTACTTC
TRBV24-1	TRBD2	few	TRBJ2-1	CATSDEDNLAGPYNEQFF	TGTGCCACCAGTGATGAGGACAACCTAGCGGGCCCCTACAATGAGCAGTTCTTC
TRBV7-6	NA	NA	TRBJ2-7	CASSPRDAGYFASYEQYF	TGTGCCAGCAGCCCACGGGACGCAGGATATTTCGCGTCCTACGAGCAGTACTTC
TRBV5-5	TRBD2	many	TRBJ2-1	CASSPGTTYNEQFF	TGTGCCAGCAGCCCCGGGACTACCTACAATGAGCAGTTCTTC
TRBV5-1	NA	NA	TRBJ1-5	CASSPGPNNQPQHF	TGCGCCAGCAGCCCGGGACCAAACAATCAGCCCCAGCATTTT
TRBV5-1	NA	NA	TRBJ2-7	CASSPRDSRYEQYF	TGCGCCAGCAGCCCGCGGGACAGCCGGTACGAGCAGTACTTC
TRBV12-3/TRBV12-4	NA	few	TRBJ2-5	CASSHPPRGQGGQETQYF	TGTGCCAGCAGTCACCCTCCTCGGGGGCAGGGAGGCCAAGAGACCCAGTACTTC
TRBV20-1	NA	NA	TRBJ2-7	CSASLVRGDSYEQYF	TGCAGTGCTAGCTTAGTGAGGGGGGATTCCTACGAGCAGTACTTC
TRBV6-5	NA	NA	TRBJ2-7	CASSYKGEITYEQYF	TGTGCCAGCAGTTATAAGGGAGAGATAACCTACGAGCAGTACTTC
TRBV12-3/TRBV12-4	NA	few	TRBJ2-5	CASSRAPKETQYF	TGTGCCAGCAGTCGGGCTCCGAAAGAGACCCAGTACTTC
TRBV12-3/TRBV12-4	NA	few	TRBJ2-1	CASRLVEKQFF	TGTGCCAGCAGACTGGTGGAAAAGCAGTTCTTC
TRBV6-2/TRBV6-3	NA	NA	TRBJ1-1	CASSRGQLNEAFF	TGTGCCAGCAGCCGAGGACAGTTGAATGAAGCTTTCTTT
TRBV7-8	NA	few	TRBJ2-1	CASSLASQAEQFF	TGTGCCAGCAGCTTAGCGTCCCAGGCTGAGCAGTTCTTC
TRBV5-6	NA	few	TRBJ1-2	CASSLLDGYTF	TGTGCCAGCAGCTTGCTAGATGGCTACACCTTC
TRBV4-2	NA	few	TRBJ2-7	CASSQTRVYEQYF	TGTGCCAGCAGCCAGACCAGGGTATACGAGCAGTACTTC
TRBV12-3/TRBV12-4	TRBD1	NA	TRBJ1-3	CASSFPGQGTGNTIYF	TGTGCCAGCAGTTTTCCGGGACAGGGTACTGGAAACACCATATATTTT
TRBV24-1	NA	NA	TRBJ2-3	CATAAGQGTTDTQYF	TGTGCCACCGCGGCGGGCCAGGGAACCACAGATACGCAGTATTTT
TRBV5-8	NA	few	TRBJ2-5	CASRPGLETQYF	TGTGCCAGCAGACCAGGGTTGGAGACCCAGTACTTC
TRBV18	TRBD2	NA	TRBJ2-5	CASSPLAGTQETQYF	TGTGCCAGCTCACCGCTAGCGGGGACTCAAGAGACCCAGTACTTC
TRBV12-3/TRBV12-4	NA	few	TRBJ2-2	CASSRQEDYTGELFF	TGTGCCAGCAGCCGACAGGAAGATTATACCGGGGAGCTGTTTTTT
TRBV21-1	NA	NA	TRBJ2-3	CASSSGTSSWYTQYF	TGTGCCAGCAGCTCCGGGACTAGTAGTTGGTATACGCAGTATTTT
TRBV12-3/TRBV12-4	NA	few	TRBJ1-1	CASTLNGVNTEAFF	TGTGCCAGCACCCTTAACGGGGTGAACACTGAAGCTTTCTTT
TRBV9	TRBD1	few	TRBJ1-6	CASSYRQGARFGALHF	TGTGCCAGCAGCTATCGACAGGGTGCCCGTTTTGGGGCCCTCCACTTT
TRBV10-3	NA	few	TRBJ2-6	CAISDGPGANVLTF	TGTGCCATCAGTGATGGGCCTGGGGCCAACGTCCTGACTTTC
TRBV7-2	NA	few	TRBJ2-7	CASSLSWGPGEQYF	TGTGCCAGCAGCTTATCGTGGGGGCCGGGCGAGCAGTACTTC